This T cell receptor beta chain was captured by sequencing in a study of OX40 agonist ivuxolimab in advanced cancers. Study at large: Averaging about 60 years in age, with a range of roughly 20 to 79, the cohort was 82.7% male. General study findings and limits: Clones of CD4+ and CD8+ blood T cells grew by week 6 at doses of 0.1 to 3.0 mg/kg.

About this clone: The antigen remains undetermined.

Repertoires were generated with immunoSEQ multiplex PCR, while TCRdb's copy carries only in-frame clones and drops some. Of 48,000 or so clones listed, more than 75% are singletons. The sequence came from an adult with an advanced solid tumor such as melanoma, head and neck, liver or kidney cancer. Specimen: CD4+ or CD8+ T cells sorted from blood, collected in a trial of the OX40 agonist ivuxolimab.

In DNA, the CDR3 is TGTGCCAGCAGTCCTCCAGGGAACCCAGGGCAGTATTTT. This codes for CASSPPGNPGQYF. The rearrangement links TRBV6-6 to TRBJ2-3, with a tentative D call TRBD1 (5 bases). V was cut by 5 bases and J by 11 bases, with 17 bases left in between. The CDR3 has 13 amino acids. From germline, CDR1 is MNHNY and CDR2 SVGAGI (reference sequence).